The rows below give T cell receptor beta chains drawn from one sample of a study of T cell changes during pregnancy in multiple sclerosis. TCRdb's copy holds only in-frame clones and misses some; the assay was immunoSEQ multiplex PCR. Of over 50,000 clones listed, 70% to 90% are singletons. Sequencing was performed on peripheral blood, taken in the first trimester of pregnancy. Source of these receptors: a female donor with multiple sclerosis, enrolled in a pregnancy study. CDR3s include the opening cysteine and the closing phenylalanine or tryptophan. A D gene is named only where the DNA matches it firmly.

d_call: NA; v_call: TRBV7-2; cdr3_length: 15; cdr3_aa: CASSANQAGGTEAFF
d_call: TRBD1; v_call: TRBV6-1; cdr3_length: 17; cdr3_aa: CASSEAPNDRGLYGYTF
d_call: NA; v_call: TRBV7-3; cdr3_length: 16; cdr3_aa: CASSLAVGPDAGELFF
d_call: TRBD2; v_call: TRBV5-4; cdr3_length: 16; cdr3_aa: CASSTTSGSFHNEQFF
d_call: NA; v_call: TRBV21-1; cdr3_length: 13; cdr3_aa: CARGTASNTEAFF
d_call: NA; v_call: TRBV6-1; cdr3_length: 14; cdr3_aa: CASSVNRWSYEQYF
d_call: NA; v_call: TRBV9; cdr3_length: 15; cdr3_aa: CASSVGEGRGQPQHF
d_call: NA; v_call: TRBV18; cdr3_length: 13; cdr3_aa: CASSPAGEYGYTF
d_call: NA; v_call: TRBV4-2; cdr3_length: 15; cdr3_aa: CASSQVGAYGNTIYF
d_call: TRBD1; v_call: TRBV6-1; cdr3_length: 11; cdr3_aa: CASIEQGGAFF
d_call: NA; v_call: TRBV9; cdr3_length: 17; cdr3_aa: CASSVVSRRGTYNEQFF
d_call: TRBD1; v_call: TRBV5-1; cdr3_length: 12; cdr3_aa: CASSFGAGQGVF
d_call: TRBD2; v_call: TRBV27; cdr3_length: 15; cdr3_aa: CASSSPGSGDHEQYF
d_call: TRBD2; v_call: TRBV7-9; cdr3_length: 15; cdr3_aa: CASSFGLAEYNEQFF
d_call: NA; v_call: TRBV2; cdr3_length: 14; cdr3_aa: CASSEFRGTDTQYF
d_call: TRBD1; v_call: TRBV9; cdr3_length: 19; cdr3_aa: CASSVDPGQGETGANVLTF
d_call: NA; v_call: TRBV10-1; cdr3_length: 14; cdr3_aa: CASSEWTSNTEAFF
d_call: TRBD2; v_call: TRBV5-1; cdr3_length: 17; cdr3_aa: CASSPGLAGGFTGELFF
d_call: NA; v_call: TRBV6-6; cdr3_length: 15; cdr3_aa: CASSYTSSGKETQYF
d_call: NA; v_call: TRBV11-2; cdr3_length: 15; cdr3_aa: CASSLGDTSNQPQHF
d_call: NA; v_call: TRBV18; cdr3_length: 15; cdr3_aa: CASSPIRQNTGELFF
d_call: TRBD2; v_call: TRBV5-1; cdr3_length: 14; cdr3_aa: CASSFEREGPEQYF
d_call: TRBD1; v_call: TRBV5-8; cdr3_length: 15; cdr3_aa: CASSAVGTGTEKLFF
d_call: TRBD1; v_call: TRBV19; cdr3_length: 13; cdr3_aa: CASGGQGDYGYTF
d_call: TRBD2; v_call: TRBV4-1; cdr3_length: 16; cdr3_aa: CASSQGPGLEVYEQYF
d_call: TRBD1; v_call: TRBV30; cdr3_length: 16; cdr3_aa: CAWGGDRGPGANVLTF
d_call: TRBD1; v_call: TRBV30; cdr3_length: 14; cdr3_aa: CAWSAGTGGEPQHF
d_call: TRBD2; v_call: TRBV7-2; cdr3_length: 16; cdr3_aa: CASSLVGGAGANVLTF
d_call: NA; v_call: TRBV19; cdr3_length: 13; cdr3_aa: CASSISLAYEQYF
d_call: TRBD2; v_call: TRBV9; cdr3_length: 16; cdr3_aa: CASSVAPSGNTGELFF
d_call: NA; v_call: TRBV10-1; cdr3_length: 14; cdr3_aa: CASSESPGYNEQFF
d_call: TRBD1; v_call: TRBV28; cdr3_length: 14; cdr3_aa: CASNTGTGTYEQYF
d_call: NA; v_call: TRBV29-1; cdr3_length: 11; cdr3_aa: CSVVAGTEAFF